There are a few counts of the clone carrying this TCR beta chain. The data were taken from a study of T cell changes during pregnancy in multiple sclerosis. The data were produced by immunoSEQ multiplex PCR, yet TCRdb's version contains in-frame clones alone and is incomplete. The sample shows 60,000 to 85,000 clones, about nine tenths of them seen only once. V was clipped by 2 bases and J by 4 bases, with 7 bases between them. In germline, CDR1 is GTSNPN, CDR2 SVGIG (reference sequence). The CDR3 totals 12 residues. The clonotype was recovered from a female donor with multiple sclerosis, enrolled in a pregnancy study. The chain recombines TRBV30 with TRBJ2-3, with D unclear. Source: peripheral blood, taken in the first trimester of pregnancy. This chain's CDR3 is CAWSTDADTQYF. Written as DNA, the CDR3 is TGTGCCTGGAGTACAGACGCAGATACGCAGTATTTT.